Listed here are 24 T cell receptor beta chains from one sample, sequenced in a study of human T cells and chemical hapten exposure. TCRdb itself ran the RACE reads through MiXCR, one entry per CDR3 protein. The sample shows about 160,000 distinct CDR3 sequences, roughly a quarter of them seen only once. As for time point: patch test 3, about 24 weeks after DPC sensitization. Treatment meaning: therapeutic diphenylcyclopropenone sensitization with weekly scalp DPC. Source: whole blood, taken in connection with sensitization to the hapten diphenylcyclopropenone (DPC). These receptors came from a woman in her late teens or twenties with alopecia areata. Some clones in this sample may be carry-over from other donors' samples.

This clonotype was detected only a few times. The chain uses TRBV25-1 and TRBJ1-6; possibly TRBD1 for D (6 bases). The CDR3 loop spans 14 amino acids. Trimming took 7 bases from V and 7 from J, leaving 14 bases between them. The V gene's germline CDR1 is MGHDK and CDR2 SYGVNS. CDR3 sequence reads: CASTTGTWNSPLHF. The CDR3, as DNA: TGTGCCAGCACAACAGGGACTTGGAATTCACCCCTCCACTTT.

This clonotype was counted between two and nine times. The chain recombines TRBV29-1 with TRBJ2-1; TRBD2 aligns across 9 bases. Germline V gene data show CDR1 as SQVTM and CDR2 as ANQGSEA. The CDR3 consists of 15 residues. V dropped 7 bases and J dropped 5; count of bases not matched to a gene: 12. CDR3 amino acids: CSARGSSGSDNEQFF. As DNA, the CDR3 is TGCAGCGCCCGGGGTAGTAGCGGGAGTGACAATGAGCAGTTCTTC.

This clonotype was picked up a small number of times. This chain links TRBV14 with TRBJ2-7, with 9 bases identical to TRBD1. This CDR3 is 15 amino acids long. The germline V gene encodes CDR1 SGHDN and CDR2 FVKESK. Trimming at V came to 4 bases and at J to 4 bases, leaving 8 bases not matched to a gene. The CDR3 DNA reads TGTGCCAGCAGCCGCAGACAGGGGGTATCGTACGAGCAGTACTTC. Residues: CASSRRQGVSYEQYF.

V is TRBV6-5 and J is TRBJ1-1, with 9 nucleotides matching TRBD1. The junction had 9 bases not matched to a gene; V was cut back by 2 bases and J by 5 bases. This CDR3 is built from 16 residues. Germline CDR1 MNHEY, CDR2 SVGAGI. The CDR3: CASSYTNRGRVTEAFF. The CDR3 DNA sequence: TGTGCCAGCAGTTACACAAACAGGGGGCGCGTTACTGAAGCTTTCTTT.

This clonotype was observed a few times. The genes are TRBV6-1 and TRBJ1-1; D unclear. Trimming took off 1 base at V and 2 bases at J, with 8 bases between the two ends. The germline V gene has CDR1 MNHNS and CDR2 SASEGT. This CDR3 has 14 amino acids. The DNA for the CDR3 is TGTGCCAGCAGTGAAGTGCTGGGAAACACTGAAGCTTTCTTT. This codes for CASSEVLGNTEAFF.

The V call is TRBV20-1, the J call TRBJ1-2; 8 positions match TRBD1. In germline, CDR1 is DFQATT, CDR2 SNEGSKA (reference sequence). The V segment lost 4 bases and the J segment 0 bases; nucleotides outside the gene matches: 7. The CDR3 spans 15 residues. The chain's CDR3 is CSAIPQGETNYGYTF. The CDR3 DNA follows: TGCAGTGCTATTCCACAGGGGGAGACTAACTATGGCTACACCTTC.

V is TRBV12-3 or TRBV12-4 and J is TRBJ2-7, with TRBD2 matching over 9 bases. The CDR3 totals 15 residues. Germline trimming cut 5 bases from V and 6 bases from J; bases unmatched to any gene: 11. CDR3 loop: CASSTQQGRGGEQYF. CDR3 in DNA: TGTGCCAGCAGTACCCAACAGGGGCGGGGGGGCGAGCAGTACTTC.

The chain recombines TRBV4-3 with TRBJ1-2; unclear D gene. V lost 0 bases and J 8 bases, leaving 13 bases between the germline ends. Germline CDR1 is LGHNA and CDR2 is YSLEER. The CDR3 sequence is 14 residues long. CDR3: CASSQDEGTGGYTF. Written as DNA, the CDR3 is TGCGCCAGCAGCCAAGATGAGGGAACGGGGGGCTACACCTTC.

This clonotype was observed at least ten times. In nucleotides, the CDR3 is TGTGCCAGCAGCCGAACCCGGGACAGGGCGAAAGTC. Translating gives CASSRTRDRAKV. V is TRBV7-9 and J is TRBJ2-7; 9 nucleotides agree with TRBD1. The CDR3 contains 12 residues. Germline loops: CDR1 SEHNR, CDR2 FQNEAQ (reference sequence).

In its sample, this clonotype was seen a few times. V gene TRBV27 combines with J gene TRBJ1-2; D is perhaps TRBD1 (6 bases). Germline V gives CDR1 MNHEY, CDR2 SMNVEV (reference sequence). The CDR3 length is 13 residues. The germline V and J ends were trimmed by 4 bases and 3 bases, with 9 bases remaining between them. The CDR3 nucleotides read TGTGCCAGCAGTTCGTACAGGGACTATGGCTACACCTTC. Residues: CASSSYRDYGYTF.

This clonotype was recorded a few times. The chain recombines TRBV2 with TRBJ2-2; no reliable D call. In germline, CDR1 is SNHLY, CDR2 FYNNEI. This CDR3 is 13 amino acids long. Trimming took 6 bases from V and 6 from J, leaving 11 bases between them. The CDR3 DNA reads TGTGCCAGCAGCACGATTAGTCCCGGGGAGCTGTTTTTT. Residues: CASSTISPGELFF.

In its sample, this clonotype was seen many times. This chain uses TRBV20-1 with TRBJ2-7, with 9 bases aligning to TRBD2. The V gene's germline CDR1 is DFQATT and CDR2 SNEGSKA (reference sequence). V was pared by 1 base and J by 6 bases, with 7 bases of the junction left unmatched. The CDR3 length is 14 residues. As DNA, the CDR3 is TGCAGTGCTAGAGGCCTAGCGGGATCTAGCGAGCAGTACTTC. Encoded protein: CSARGLAGSSEQYF.

V gene TRBV6-6 combines with J gene TRBJ2-7, with D possibly matching TRBD2 (6 bases). From germline, CDR1 is MNHNY and CDR2 SVGAGI (reference sequence). The CDR3 length is 14 residues. V gave up 0 bases and J gave up 4 bases, with 10 bases separating them. The CDR3 reads CASSYSEGRYEQYF. The CDR3, as DNA: TGTGCCAGCAGTTACTCGGAGGGGAGGTACGAGCAGTACTTC.

The genes are TRBV7-9 and TRBJ1-5; D is uncertain. The CDR3 is 14 residues long. Germline CDR1 reads SEHNR; CDR2 reads FQNEAQ (reference sequence). Trimming cost V 5 bases and J 6 bases, with 14 bases left between them. The CDR3, as DNA: TGTGCCAGCAGCCCGCTTTACGCCGCTCAGCCCCAGCATTTT. Its protein product is CASSPLYAAQPQHF.

In its sample, this clonotype was seen a few times. The chain carries TRBV3-1 and TRBJ1-6; D is perhaps TRBD1 (5 bases). CDR3 size: 11 residues. Trimming pared 1 base from V and 15 bases from J, leaving 7 bases between. Germline V gene lookup returns CDR1 LGHDT and CDR2 YNNKEL (reference sequence). DNA for the CDR3: TGTGCCAGCAGCCAAGGGGGGATCCTCCACTTT. It is translated as CASSQGGILHF.

There are a few counts of this clonotype. V usage is TRBV11-2 and J usage is TRBJ2-1; D is unresolved. The germline V gene has CDR1 SGHAT and CDR2 FQNNGV. CDR3 size: 12 residues. Trimming took off 5 bases at V and 9 bases at J, with 11 bases between the two ends. The CDR3 DNA follows: TGTGCCAGCAGCCACGCTACGGGTGAGCAGTTCTTC. This codes for CASSHATGEQFF.

This clonotype was counted only a few times. J is TRBJ2-1 and V is TRBV15, with no clear D. CDR3 size: 12 residues. The germline V gene has CDR1 LNHNV and CDR2 YYDKDF (reference sequence). V lost 1 base and J 9 bases, leaving 7 bases between the germline ends. The CDR3, as DNA: TGTGCCACCAGCAGAGTCTATGCTGAGCAGTTCTTC. This gives the protein CATSRVYAEQFF.

This clonotype was counted a few times. V usage is TRBV12-3 or TRBV12-4 and J usage is TRBJ2-3; possible D gene TRBD2, 6 bases. V was clipped by 10 bases and J by 3 bases, with 17 bases between them. The CDR3 has 14 residues. The CDR3 sequence: CATSTRRGTDTQYF. The CDR3, as DNA: TGTGCCACCTCGACTAGACGGGGGACAGATACGCAGTATTTT.

The gene calls are TRBV5-6 and TRBJ2-7; TRBD2 matches 10 bases. Per germline, CDR1 SGHDT and CDR2 YYEEEE. This CDR3 is 17 amino acids long. J lost 0 bases, V lost 4 bases, and 10 bases had no gene match. The CDR3 is CASSLTNSGGFSYEQYF. CDR3 sequence (DNA): TGTGCCAGCAGCCTTACCAATAGCGGGGGGTTCTCCTACGAGCAGTACTTC.

This clonotype was seen only a few times. V usage is TRBV20-1 and J usage is TRBJ2-7; D call uncertain. The V end lost 6 bases, the J end lost 3 bases, and 12 bases lay between the germline ends. The germline V gene encodes CDR1 DFQATT and CDR2 SNEGSKA (reference sequence). The CDR3 loop spans 12 amino acids. The CDR3 loop is CSARTEYYEQYF. The CDR3, as DNA: TGCAGTGCACGGACCGAGTACTACGAGCAGTACTTC.

The sample holds a few counts of this clonotype. V gene TRBV18 combines with J gene TRBJ1-1, with TRBD1 matching 9 bases. The length of the CDR3 is 18 residues. Germline assignment: CDR1 KGHSH and CDR2 LQKENI. V dropped 2 bases and J dropped 1; count of bases not matched to a gene: 11. CDR3 nucleotides: TGTGCCAGCTCACCAGATCCGGGACAGGGTAGGGGGAACACTGAAGCTTTCTTT. Translating it yields CASSPDPGQGRGNTEAFF.

The chain joins TRBV5-1 to TRBJ1-2; D unresolved. This CDR3 is built from 13 residues. Germline values: CDR1 SGHRS, CDR2 YFSETQ. V was cut by 0 bases and J by 4 bases, with 7 bases left in between. The CDR3: CASSLEAVYGYTF. CDR3 sequence (DNA): TGCGCCAGCAGCTTGGAGGCCGTCTATGGCTACACCTTC.

This clonotype was picked up a small number of times. J is TRBJ1-1 and V is TRBV11-1; the D is unclear. This CDR3 is built from 16 residues. The V end was cut by 7 bases, the J end by 0 bases, with 18 bases between. Germline CDR1 and CDR2: SGHAT and FQDESV (reference sequence). Here the CDR3 DNA reads TGTGCCAGCATTCGAACTCCTTCTCGAATGAACACTGAAGCTTTCTTT. It translates to CASIRTPSRMNTEAFF.

The chain joins TRBV30 to TRBJ1-6; 7 bases align to TRBD1. The germline CDR1 and CDR2 sequences are GTSNPN and SVGIG (reference sequence). With 1 base clipped from V and 7 bases from J, the junction kept 4 bases outside the gene matches. This CDR3 contains 14 residues. The CDR3 DNA reads TGTGCCTGGAGTGCGACAGGGTGGAATTCACCCCTCCACTTT. It specifies CAWSATGWNSPLHF.